This TCR beta chain was identified in a study of T cell responses to AZD1222 COVID-19 vaccine. On this clone: Its antigen is not known.

Assay used: immunoSEQ multiplex PCR; TCRdb lists only in-frame clones, some missing. The sample lists roughly 140,000 clones, about nine tenths occurring once. Study-level points and caveats: Spike-specific TCR breadth and depth both grew after two AZD1222 doses. Reports indicate that nearly half of spike-specific TCRs are directed at unmutated variant regions. The peak T cell response came first, and repertoires were sampled only after it. Dominant CD4 TCR responses targeted spike regions 160-218 and 743-854.

The source is an adult in good health. The source was peripheral blood, collected on day 0 of AZD1222 vaccination.

The chain's CDR3 is CASSPPGLAGGLSSYNEQFF. The CDR3 DNA is TGTGCCAGCTCACCACCGGGACTAGCGGGAGGCCTTAGCTCCTACAATGAGCAGTTCTTC. The rearrangement uses TRBV18 and TRBJ2-1; 15 bases map to TRBD2. Germline assignment: CDR1 KGHSH and CDR2 LQKENI. J gave up 0 bases and V 0 bases, and 6 bases lay outside the gene matches. The CDR3 contains 20 residues.